This T cell receptor (beta chain) is drawn from a study of blood T cell repertoires in COVID-19. This clone was recorded a few times. The protocol was immunoSEQ multiplex PCR, while the TCRdb copy is restricted to in-frame clones and leaves out a portion. The table has 20,000 to 25,000 clones, roughly 80% seen once. CDR1 is LNHNV and CDR2 is YYDKDF in the germline V gene (reference sequence). The CDR3 covers 16 residues. With V trimmed by 4 bases and J by 6 bases, 15 bases remained unmatched. The sequence was collected from a man aged 70-80 years with acute or convalescent COVID-19. V usage is TRBV15 and J usage is TRBJ2-7; 7 nucleotides agree with TRBD2. What was sequenced was peripheral blood. CDR3 nucleotides: TGTGCCACCAGCACCCCCGAGGGAGGGATCAGAGGCGAGCAGTACTTC. This codes for CATSTPEGGIRGEQYF.